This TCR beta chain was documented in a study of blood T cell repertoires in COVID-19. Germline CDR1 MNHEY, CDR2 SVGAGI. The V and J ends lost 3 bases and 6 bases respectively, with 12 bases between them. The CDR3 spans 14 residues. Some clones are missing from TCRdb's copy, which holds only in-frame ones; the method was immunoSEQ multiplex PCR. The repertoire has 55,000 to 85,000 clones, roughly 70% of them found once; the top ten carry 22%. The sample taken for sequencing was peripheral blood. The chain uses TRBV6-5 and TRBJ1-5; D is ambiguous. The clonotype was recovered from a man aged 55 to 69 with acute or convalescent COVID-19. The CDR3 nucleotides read TGTGCCAGCAGTTATGAGGGTAAGGGTCAGCCCCAGCATTTT. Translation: CASSYEGKGQPQHF.